The rows below give T cell receptor beta chains drawn from one sample of a study of T-cell reconstitution after alpha-beta-depleted transplantation in children. One entry per CDR3 protein, called by TCRdb with MiXCR from the PCR reads. This repertoire shows over 85,000 distinct CDR3 sequences, about 9.4% found once; its top ten account for over 8%. The sequencing here drew on PBMCs from the stem cell graft donor, taken from the stem cell graft. Receptor source: a human donor who donated a stem cell graft to a child with acute lymphoblastic leukemia. Each CDR3 is given with its conserved first and last residue. D genes are given only for firm matches. The size entry is marked missing in some rows and otherwise reads once, few, many or a size class.

D gene: NA; J gene: TRBJ1-2; V gene: TRBV5-5; clone size: many; CDR3 protein: CASSSDPFRIYGYTF; CDR3 DNA: TGTGCCAGCAGCTCCGACCCCTTCAGAATCTATGGCTACACCTTC
D gene: TRBD2; J gene: TRBJ2-5; V gene: TRBV5-6; clone size: many; CDR3 protein: CASRFQQGGFQETQYF; CDR3 DNA: TGTGCCAGCAGGTTCCAGCAGGGAGGGTTCCAAGAGACCCAGTACTTC
D gene: TRBD1; J gene: TRBJ2-2; V gene: TRBV12-3/TRBV12-4; clone size: many; CDR3 protein: CASSSLGYRGDTGELFF; CDR3 DNA: TGTGCCAGCAGTTCATTGGGGTACAGGGGCGACACCGGGGAGCTGTTTTTT
D gene: NA; J gene: TRBJ2-6; V gene: TRBV27; clone size: many; CDR3 protein: CASGGTEGFLTNVLTF; CDR3 DNA: TGTGCCAGCGGCGGGACAGAAGGGTTCCTGACCAACGTCCTGACTTTC
D gene: TRBD1; J gene: TRBJ1-6; V gene: TRBV4-3; clone size: many; CDR3 protein: CASSSSRDRGKSPLHF; CDR3 DNA: TGCGCCAGCAGTTCCTCTAGGGACAGGGGAAAATCACCCCTCCACTTT
D gene: NA; J gene: TRBJ1-2; V gene: TRBV10-3; clone size: many; CDR3 protein: CAISVDPGTNYGYTF; CDR3 DNA: TGTGCCATCAGTGTCGACCCGGGGACTAACTATGGCTACACCTTC
D gene: NA; J gene: TRBJ2-5; V gene: TRBV20-1; clone size: few; CDR3 protein: CSAWEVVADQETQYF; CDR3 DNA: TGCAGTGCTTGGGAGGTTGTAGCGGATCAAGAGACCCAGTACTTC
D gene: TRBD1; J gene: TRBJ2-1; V gene: TRBV7-9; clone size: many; CDR3 protein: CASSLEQGLNEQFF; CDR3 DNA: TGTGCCAGCAGCTTAGAACAGGGGCTCAATGAGCAGTTCTTC
D gene: NA; J gene: TRBJ1-1; V gene: TRBV14; clone size: many; CDR3 protein: CASSPNMNTEAFF; CDR3 DNA: TGTGCCAGCAGCCCCAACATGAACACTGAAGCTTTCTTT
D gene: TRBD2; J gene: TRBJ2-7; V gene: TRBV29-1; clone size: many; CDR3 protein: CSAVLAGVPYEQYF; CDR3 DNA: TGCAGCGCAGTCCTAGCGGGGGTGCCCTACGAGCAGTACTTC
D gene: TRBD1; J gene: TRBJ1-5; V gene: TRBV5-1; clone size: many; CDR3 protein: CASSLTGQGLQPQHF; CDR3 DNA: TGCGCCAGCAGCTTGACTGGACAGGGGTTACAGCCCCAGCATTTT
D gene: NA; J gene: TRBJ2-3; V gene: TRBV28; clone size: many; CDR3 protein: CASSPSDGGTDTQYF; CDR3 DNA: TGTGCCAGCAGTCCGTCGGACGGCGGCACAGATACGCAGTATTTT
D gene: NA; J gene: TRBJ1-1; V gene: TRBV4-1; clone size: many; CDR3 protein: CASSQEGTGNTEAFF; CDR3 DNA: TGCGCCAGCAGCCAAGAGGGTACAGGGAACACTGAAGCTTTCTTT
D gene: NA; J gene: TRBJ2-6; V gene: TRBV11-2; clone size: few; CDR3 protein: CASSLDRYGSGANVLTF; CDR3 DNA: TGTGCCAGCAGCTTAGATCGTTATGGCTCTGGGGCCAACGTCCTGACTTTC
D gene: NA; J gene: TRBJ2-1; V gene: TRBV29-1; clone size: many; CDR3 protein: CSVVPRGGNNEQFF; CDR3 DNA: TGCAGCGTTGTACCCAGGGGTGGAAACAATGAGCAGTTCTTC
D gene: TRBD2; J gene: TRBJ2-1; V gene: TRBV4-1; clone size: many; CDR3 protein: CASKSGGNEQFF; CDR3 DNA: TGCGCCAGCAAATCGGGGGGCAATGAGCAGTTCTTC
D gene: NA; J gene: TRBJ2-7; V gene: TRBV5-1; clone size: many; CDR3 protein: CASSPPDLYEQYF; CDR3 DNA: TGCGCCAGCAGCCCCCCAGACTTGTACGAGCAGTACTTC
D gene: NA; J gene: TRBJ2-5; V gene: TRBV7-7; clone size: NA; CDR3 protein: CASSFGLPGETQYF; CDR3 DNA: TGTGCTAGCAGCTTTGGTCTTCCGGGGGAGACCCAGTACTTC
D gene: TRBD2; J gene: TRBJ2-1; V gene: TRBV11-1; clone size: many; CDR3 protein: CASSTSKFLAGDGGSYNEQFF; CDR3 DNA: TGTGCCAGCAGTACTTCTAAATTTCTAGCGGGAGACGGGGGCTCCTACAATGAGCAGTTCTTC
D gene: NA; J gene: TRBJ2-1; V gene: TRBV19; clone size: many; CDR3 protein: CASSATGFRFF; CDR3 DNA: TGTGCCAGTAGCGCAACAGGGTTTAGGTTCTTC
D gene: NA; J gene: TRBJ1-4; V gene: TRBV20-1; clone size: many; CDR3 protein: CSASPQNEKLFF; CDR3 DNA: TGCAGTGCTAGTCCCCAGAATGAAAAACTGTTTTTT
D gene: NA; J gene: TRBJ2-1; V gene: TRBV19; clone size: many; CDR3 protein: CASSRQNEQFF; CDR3 DNA: TGTGCCAGTAGTCGACAGAATGAGCAGTTCTTC
D gene: NA; J gene: TRBJ2-3; V gene: TRBV7-9; clone size: many; CDR3 protein: CASSFLTRGSDTQYF; CDR3 DNA: TGTGCCAGCAGCTTTTTGACACGTGGTTCCGATACGCAGTATTTT
D gene: NA; J gene: TRBJ1-1; V gene: TRBV12-3/TRBV12-4; clone size: many; CDR3 protein: CASSFGQGPVRAFF; CDR3 DNA: TGTGCCAGCAGTTTCGGCCAGGGCCCTGTAAGGGCTTTCTTT
D gene: NA; J gene: TRBJ1-1; V gene: TRBV5-1; clone size: many; CDR3 protein: CASSLDSMNTEAFF; CDR3 DNA: TGCGCCAGCAGCTTGGACAGCATGAACACTGAAGCTTTCTTT
D gene: NA; J gene: TRBJ2-1; V gene: TRBV27; clone size: many; CDR3 protein: CASSLFGGPYNEQFF; CDR3 DNA: TGTGCCAGCAGTTTATTCGGGGGACCCTACAATGAGCAGTTCTTC